The 23 T cell receptor beta chains reported below all come from one sample, sequenced in a study of blood T cell repertoires in COVID-19. Sequencing used immunoSEQ multiplex PCR; TCRdb keeps in-frame clones, though not all of them. The sample yields fewer than 400,000 clones, over 75% seen once. Sequencing was carried out using PBMCs or T cells enriched from blood (not recorded which). These receptors were obtained from a man under 40 who had recovered from COVID-19.

The chain couples TRBV7-6 to TRBJ2-5; D unclear. V lost 4 bases, J lost 5 bases, and 17 bases lay in between. Germline V gene lookup returns CDR1 SGHVS and CDR2 FNYEAQ. The CDR3 sequence is 15 residues long. CDR3 in DNA: TGTGCCAGCAGCTCAAATTGGCAGGCGTGGGAGACCCAGTACTTC. As protein: CASSSNWQAWETQYF. Variable domain in full (rest from reference TRBV7-6 and TRBJ2-5): GAGVSQSPRYKVTKRGQDVALRCDPISGHVSLYWYRQALGQGPEFLTYFNYEAQQDKSGLPNDRFSAERPEGSISTLTIQRTEQRDSAMYRCASSSNWQAWETQYFGPGTRLLVL.

The rearrangement links TRBV21-1 to TRBJ1-1. TRBV21-1 is classified as a pseudogene. The CDR3 length is 16 residues. The CDR3 DNA is TGTGCCAGCAGCAAAGAACTGAGATTGAAGAACACTGAAGCTTTCTTT. Protein product: CASSKELRLKNTEAFF.

The rearrangement joins TRBV5-1 to TRBJ1-1, with D uncertain. The V end was cut by 1 base, the J end by 8 bases, with 12 bases between. This CDR3 comprises 13 residues. Germline-derived CDR1 and CDR2 are SGHRS and YFSETQ. In DNA, the CDR3 is TGCGCCAGCAGCTTGATGGTGGCAGTCGAAGCTTTCTTT. Its protein is CASSLMVAVEAFF.

V gene TRBV6-2 or TRBV6-3 combines with J gene TRBJ2-5, with TRBD2 matching over 8 bases. Germline values: CDR1 MNHEY, CDR2 SVGEGT. Trimming cost V 7 bases and J 5 bases; bases outside gene matches: 12. The CDR3 runs to 15 residues. The DNA for the CDR3 is TGTGCCAGCACCCCTAACGGGGGGGCCCGGGAGACCCAGTACTTC. Protein product: CASTPNGGARETQYF.

The rearrangement joins TRBV11-2 to TRBJ2-5; 15 bases map to TRBD2. Germline CDR1 is SGHAT and CDR2 is FQNNGV. This CDR3 is built from 15 residues. J lost 6 bases, V lost 4 bases, and 3 bases had no gene match. CDR3 in DNA: TGTGCCAGCAGCTCGGGACTAGCGGGAGGAAAGACCCAGTACTTC. Its protein product is CASSSGLAGGKTQYF.

J is TRBJ1-4 and V is TRBV13; TRBD1 agrees at 12 bases. Germline CDR1 reads PRHDT; CDR2 reads FYEKMQ (reference sequence). This CDR3 has 19 amino acids. The J segment lost 6 bases and the V segment lost 4 bases, leaving 15 bases of the junction unmatched. DNA of the CDR3: TGTGCCAGCAGCTCAACGCCGGGACAGGGGGCGCGAGGGGATGAAAAACTGTTTTTT. It encodes CASSSTPGQGARGDEKLFF.

This chain joins TRBV12-3 or TRBV12-4 and TRBJ2-7, with TRBD1 matching 11 bases. The CDR3 has 13 amino acids. V dropped 6 bases and J dropped 5; count of bases not matched to a gene: 3. The CDR3 sequence: CASRGQGVNEQYF. The CDR3 DNA follows: TGTGCCAGCAGGGGACAGGGGGTCAACGAGCAGTACTTC.

This sequence joins TRBV27 and TRBJ1-1; a possible D gene is TRBD1 (6 bases). Trimming removed 5 bases at V and 3 bases at J, with 10 bases between. CDR3 length: 13 amino acids. Germline V lookup: CDR1 MNHEY, CDR2 SMNVEV (reference sequence). Written as DNA, the CDR3 is TGTGCCAGCAGTAATAGGGGGTACACTGAAGCTTTCTTT. The encoded protein is CASSNRGYTEAFF.

This clone was counted a few times. The V and J genes are TRBV30 and TRBJ1-5; TRBD1 aligns across 10 bases. The CDR3 sequence is 15 residues long. Germline V gene sequence: CDR1 GTSNPN, CDR2 SVGIG (reference sequence). V was clipped by 3 bases and J by 6 bases; unmatched bases: 8. CDR3 amino acids: CAWSVRDRGVQPQHF. The CDR3 region has the DNA TGTGCCTGGAGCGTCCGGGACAGGGGAGTTCAGCCCCAGCATTTT.

This chain links TRBV10-1 with TRBJ2-5, with TRBD2 identical over 12 bases. Losses at the gene ends were 6 bases for V and 4 bases for J; bases not matched to a gene: 15. Germline assignment: CDR1 WNHNN and CDR2 SYGVQD (reference sequence). The CDR3 is made up of 18 amino acids. The CDR3 DNA sequence: TGCGCCAGCAGCCTAGGACTAGCGGGACTGGGAAATGGAGAGACCCAGTACTTC. This translates into CASSLGLAGLGNGETQYF.

The chain combines TRBV5-4 with TRBJ2-2, with 9 nucleotides matching TRBD2. Looked up from germline, CDR1 is SGHNT and CDR2 is YYREEE (reference sequence). The CDR3 runs to 16 residues. V lost 4 bases to trimming and J lost 3 bases; unmatched junction nucleotides: 7. CDR3 nucleotide sequence: TGTGCCAGCAGCAATAGCGGGGGTCGCGACACCGGGGAGCTGTTTTTT. It yields the protein CASSNSGGRDTGELFF. The full variable domain, completed using reference TRBV5-4 and TRBJ2-2, is ETGVTQSPTHLIKTRGQQVTLRCSSQSGHNTVSWYQQALGQGPQFIFQYYREEENGRGNFPPRFSGLQFPNYSSELNVNALELDDSALYLCASSNSGGRDTGELFFGEGSRLTVL.

The chain combines TRBV30 with TRBJ2-1, with TRBD2 identical over 8 bases. The length of the CDR3 is 13 residues. The junction had 5 bases not matched to a gene; V was cut back by 8 bases and J by 2 bases. The germline V gene encodes CDR1 GTSNPN and CDR2 SVGIG (reference sequence). The CDR3 sequence is CALSGATYNEQFF. CDR3 DNA sequence: TGTGCCCTTAGCGGGGCAACCTACAATGAGCAGTTCTTC.

V usage is TRBV7-6 and J usage is TRBJ2-7, with 9 positions matching TRBD2. This CDR3 comprises 14 residues. CDR1 and CDR2 from the germline V gene are SGHVS and FNYEAQ. Germline trimming cut 5 bases from V and 5 bases from J; bases unmatched to any gene: 7. This chain's CDR3 is CASSRSGSFDEQYF. CDR3 coding DNA: TGTGCCAGCAGCCGTAGCGGGAGCTTCGACGAGCAGTACTTC. Full variable domain (missing parts from reference TRBV7-6 and TRBJ2-7): GAGVSQSPRYKVTKRGQDVALRCDPISGHVSLYWYRQALGQGPEFLTYFNYEAQQDKSGLPNDRFSAERPEGSISTLTIQRTEQRDSAMYRCASSRSGSFDEQYFGPGTRLTVT.

The V gene is TRBV27, the J gene TRBJ2-5; D is perhaps TRBD1 (7 bases). CDR1 and CDR2 from the germline V gene are MNHEY and SMNVEV (reference sequence). The CDR3 has 15 amino acids. V gave up 6 bases and J gave up 3 bases, with 17 bases separating them. The CDR3 DNA follows: TGTGCCAGCAGCCATGGAGGGGACAGAGAAGAGACCCAGTACTTC. Encoded protein: CASSHGGDREETQYF.

The chain links TRBV18 to TRBJ2-4; D gene unclear. The V and J ends lost 3 bases and 0 bases respectively, with 15 bases between them. The CDR3 covers 17 residues. CDR1 and CDR2 (germline): KGHSH, LQKENI. The CDR3 loop reads CASSPLTLGGAKNIQYF. The CDR3 DNA sequence: TGTGCCAGCTCACCGCTGACCCTAGGCGGAGCCAAAAACATTCAGTACTTC.

The V call is TRBV28, the J call TRBJ2-5; a possible D gene is TRBD2 (6 bases). This CDR3 spans 14 amino acids. Trimming took 6 bases from V and 5 from J, leaving 16 bases between them. The V gene's germline CDR1 is MDHEN and CDR2 SYDVKM. CDR3 sequence: CASRLTGSPETQYF. CDR3 coding DNA: TGTGCCAGCAGGCTTACCGGGAGCCCGGAGACCCAGTACTTC.

J is TRBJ2-1 and V is TRBV19, with TRBD2 matching over 14 bases. The CDR3 is made up of 18 amino acids. V lost 5 bases to trimming and J lost 4 bases; unmatched junction nucleotides: 10. The germline CDR1 and CDR2 sequences are LNHDA and SQIVND (reference sequence). The DNA for the CDR3 is TGTGCCAGTAGTCCCTCCGGGACTAGCGGGAGTGCTTACAATGAGCAGTTCTTC. Encoded protein: CASSPSGTSGSAYNEQFF.

This chain connects TRBV13 to TRBJ2-7; 8 nucleotides align to TRBD2. The ends lost 2 bases at V and 2 bases at J; junction bases unmatched: 2. The CDR3 totals 14 residues. The germline gives CDR1 PRHDT, CDR2 FYEKMQ (reference sequence). CDR3 protein: CASSLTSGPYEQYF. In nucleotides, the CDR3 is TGTGCCAGCAGCTTAACTAGCGGACCCTACGAGCAGTACTTC.

This chain connects TRBV21-1 to TRBJ2-3; the D call of TRBD2 is as the table states it, not checked on the DNA. TRBV21-1 is classified as a pseudogene. The CDR3 totals 16 residues. Here the CDR3 DNA reads TGTGCCAGCAGCAAAGGCAATAGCGGTAGCACAGATACGCAGTATTTT. Encoded protein: CASSKGNSGSTDTQYF.

The chain recombines TRBV27 with TRBJ1-5; perhaps TRBD1 as D (5 bases). Deletions cut 5 bases from V and 0 bases from J, with 20 bases between. The CDR3 consists of 18 residues. The germline gives CDR1 MNHEY, CDR2 SMNVEV (reference sequence). The CDR3 loop reads CASSPGDFLLYSNQPQHF. The CDR3 DNA reads TGTGCCAGCAGTCCGGGGGATTTTCTACTTTATAGCAATCAGCCCCAGCATTTT.

The chain joins TRBV7-8 to TRBJ1-5; D gene unclear. Germline CDR1 SGHVS, CDR2 FQNEAQ. V was cut by 2 bases and J by 6 bases, with 5 bases left in between. The CDR3 has 12 amino acids. In nucleotides, the CDR3 is TGTGCCAGCAGCTTATTCTCTCAGCCCCAGCATTTT. Translated: CASSLFSQPQHF.

The chain combines TRBV10-1 with TRBJ2-1; no definite D call. Germline loops: CDR1 WNHNN, CDR2 SYGVQD (reference sequence). V lost 0 bases and J 9 bases, leaving 12 bases between the germline ends. The CDR3 consists of 14 residues. CDR3: CASSESGLRVEQFF. CDR3 bases: TGCGCCAGCAGTGAGTCCGGTCTTCGGGTTGAGCAGTTCTTC.

This chain connects TRBV11-2 to TRBJ1-4; no reliable D call. V lost 5 bases and J lost 0, with 10 bases in between. The V gene's germline CDR1 is SGHAT and CDR2 FQNNGV. The CDR3 runs 15 residues. The CDR3 region has the DNA TGTGCCAGCAGCCCCTCCGTCGCAACTAATGAAAAACTGTTTTTT. Residues: CASSPSVATNEKLFF.